This TCR beta chain is from a study of Tregs in tolerant kidney transplant recipients. Study information: Related graft donors supplied nonmyeloablative bone marrow transplants, and mixed chimerism was transient.

Germline V gene sequence: CDR1 SEHNR, CDR2 FQNEAQ (reference sequence). Trimming removed 5 bases from V and 1 base from J; junction bases left unmatched: 18. The CDR3 is 19 amino acids. Profiled with immunoSEQ multiplex PCR; TCRdb holds only in-frame clones, not every one. The table has about 69,000 clones, roughly nine tenths seen once. Sample: CD4+ T cells from blood, taken before the transplant. The source of this sequence is a human donor who received a combined kidney and bone marrow transplant. J is TRBJ1-2 and V is TRBV7-9; 8 positions agree with TRBD1. Here the CDR3 DNA reads TGTGCCAGCAGCGCCAGCCAGTGGGCCCAGGGGGCTAGTAACTATGGCTACACCTTC. Protein sequence: CASSASQWAQGASNYGYTF.